The T cell receptor beta chain described here comes from a study of T cell responses to AZD1222 COVID-19 vaccine. The germline V gene encodes CDR1 MDHEN and CDR2 SYDVKM. Losses at the gene ends were 7 bases for V and 4 bases for J; bases not matched to a gene: 9. The CDR3 sequence is 15 residues long. Study-level results: Regions left unmutated in variants are reportedly the target of nearly half of spike-specific TCRs. Vaccination with two AZD1222 doses was followed by a rise in Spike-specific TCR breadth and depth. With dominance at 160-218 and 743-854, vaccine-associated CD4 TCRs spanned spike.

The protocol was immunoSEQ multiplex PCR, while the TCRdb copy is restricted to in-frame clones and leaves out a portion. The sample lists around 140,000 clones, roughly 88% occurring once. Combined were second doses at about 4 or about 12 weeks. Note on this clone: Its specificity is not known.

The V call is TRBV28, the J call TRBJ2-2, with TRBD1 matching 7 bases. Source: peripheral blood, taken 28 days after the second AZD1222 dose. This TCR came from an adult who received the AZD1222 COVID-19 vaccine. The CDR3 spells CASKQGHGSTGELFF. As DNA, the CDR3 is TGTGCCAGCAAACAGGGGCACGGATCCACCGGGGAGCTGTTTTTT.